The 17 T cell receptor beta chains listed next were all sequenced from one sample in a study of T cells after yellow fever vaccination. TCRdb passed the 5' RACE reads through MiXCR, listing each CDR3 protein once. Of 200,000 to 250,000 distinct CDR3 sequences in the sample, more than 3% were seen once. The specimen was CD4+ T cells sorted from PBMCs, collected 10 days after the yellow fever booster vaccination. All receptors derive from a man between 18 and 35 years old who received the YFV17D yellow fever vaccine.

There are many counts of this clonotype. This chain joins TRBV7-2 and TRBJ1-6; no firm D call. CDR1 and CDR2 (germline): SGHTA, FQGNSA. The CDR3 runs 14 residues. V shed 3 bases and J shed 10 bases, with 13 bases lying between them. The CDR3 reads CASSLGAGNSPLHF. The CDR3 DNA sequence: TGTGCCAGCAGCTTGGGAGCTGGGAACTCACCCCTCCACTTT.

The sample holds many counts of this clonotype. Compared with germline, one end of the junction differs, possibly owing to a read error. This sequence joins TRBV5-1 and TRBJ2-1; 10 nucleotides agree with TRBD2. There are 15 residues in the CDR3. Germline V gene data show CDR1 as SGHRS and CDR2 as YFSETQ. The CDR3 reads CASSLVAGGHNEQFF. The CDR3, as DNA: TGTGCCAGCAGCCTGGTAGCGGGGGGCCACAATGAGCAGTTCTTC.

This chain connects TRBV5-1 to TRBJ2-1, with 11 nucleotides matching TRBD2. The CDR3 length is 15 residues. V shed 7 bases, J shed 4 bases, and the junction held 7 bases outside the gene matches. Germline V CDR1 and CDR2: SGHRS, YFSETQ. CDR3 amino acids: CASFPTSGGYNEQFF. The CDR3 DNA sequence: TGCGCCAGCTTTCCTACTAGCGGGGGTTACAATGAGCAGTTCTTC.

This clonotype was found a few times. The V call is TRBV2, the J call TRBJ2-5; D not resolved. Germline values: CDR1 SNHLY, CDR2 FYNNEI. V was trimmed by 5 bases and J by 0 bases, leaving 7 bases between them. This CDR3 has 13 residues. The CDR3 region has the DNA TGTGCCAGCAGTACGACATACCAAGAGACCCAGTACTTC. It translates to CASSTTYQETQYF.

This clonotype has at least ten counts. V is TRBV5-1 and J is TRBJ2-3, with D possibly being TRBD1 (6 bases). The CDR3 has 12 amino acids. Trimming left V 6 bases short and J 4 bases short, with 9 bases between. Per germline, CDR1 SGHRS and CDR2 YFSETQ. CDR3: CASTGAADTQYF. In DNA form, the CDR3 reads TGCGCCAGCACAGGGGCTGCAGATACGCAGTATTTT.

This clonotype was observed a few times. The chain employs TRBV12-3 or TRBV12-4 and TRBJ2-5, with TRBD2 matching over 8 bases. The CDR3 runs to 14 residues. With V trimmed by 5 bases and J by 5 bases, 7 bases remained unmatched. DNA for the CDR3: TGTGCCAGCAGTGCCGGGGGGGGCGGCGAGACCCAGTACTTC. Translated, it gives CASSAGGGGETQYF.

A few counts support this clonotype. The CDR3 region is CRARNLASGGAVDTQYF. CDR3 nucleotides: TGCAGGGCCCGGAATTTGGCTAGCGGGGGGGCGGTAGATACGCAGTATTTT. This chain joins TRBV20-1 and TRBJ2-3, with 12 positions matching TRBD2. The CDR3 is 17 amino acids. Germline assignment: CDR1 DFQATT and CDR2 SNEGSKA (reference sequence).

Only a few counts were recorded for this clonotype. The V and J genes are TRBV20-1 and TRBJ2-2; D remains ambiguous. This CDR3 has 12 residues. Per the germline V gene, CDR1 is DFQATT and CDR2 is SNEGSKA (reference sequence). The V and J ends lost 6 bases and 6 bases respectively, with 11 bases between them. This chain's CDR3 is CSALRTAGELFF. The CDR3 nucleotides are TGCAGTGCCCTAAGGACGGCCGGGGAGCTGTTTTTT.

This clonotype was observed at least ten times. For the CDR3, the DNA is TGTGCCAGCAGGTACACAGGGAACTCCTACGAGCAGTACGTC. Amino acid sequence: CASRYTGNSYEQYV. The gene calls are TRBV6-2 or TRBV6-3 and TRBJ2-7, with D possibly TRBD1 on 6 matching bases. CDR1 is MNHEY, CDR2 SVGEGT, per germline. With 6 bases removed from V and 0 bases from J, the gap between germline ends came to 12 bases. This CDR3 has 14 residues.

This clonotype was seen repeatedly, ten times or more. The chain recombines TRBV7-2 with TRBJ1-5; D possibly corresponds to TRBD1 (5 bases). There are 16 residues in the CDR3. Germline V gene data show CDR1 as SGHTA and CDR2 as FQGNSA. Trimming removed 1 base from V and 1 base from J, with 11 bases in between. CDR3 protein: CASSLGQGTSNQPQHF. For the CDR3, the DNA is TGTGCCAGCAGCTTAGGGCAGGGTACCAGCAATCAGCCCCAGCATTTT. Based on the CDR3 plus reference TRBV7-2 and TRBJ1-5, the full variable domain is GAGVSQSPSNKVTEKGKDVELRCDPISGHTALYWYRQSLGQGLEFLIYFQGNSAPDKSGLPSDRFSAERTGGSVSTLTIQRTQQEDSAVYLCASSLGQGTSNQPQHFGDGTRLSIL.

V is TRBV12-3 or TRBV12-4 and J is TRBJ1-5; weak D call: TRBD1 (5 bases). V dropped 7 bases and J dropped 7 bases, with 23 bases sitting between them. This CDR3 spans 16 amino acids. The CDR3 nucleotides read TGTGCCAGCACCTCTTGGGTGGGGCAGAGGATCCAGCCCCAGCATTTT. It codes for CASTSWVGQRIQPQHF.

This clonotype was found many times. J is TRBJ1-1 and V is TRBV6-1; a possible D gene is TRBD1 (6 bases). Between the trimmed V and J ends, which lost 4 bases and 3 bases, there was a span of 12 bases. The germline V gene encodes CDR1 MNHNS and CDR2 SASEGT. This CDR3 is 14 amino acids long. CDR3 region: CASSATGIYTEAFF. In DNA, the CDR3 is TGTGCCAGCAGTGCAACAGGGATTTACACTGAAGCTTTCTTT.

This clonotype was seen repeatedly, ten times or more. The rearrangement links TRBV10-3 to TRBJ1-5; a possible D gene is TRBD1 (6 bases). Between the trimmed V and J ends, which lost 4 bases and 5 bases, there was a span of 6 bases. The CDR3 is 12 amino acids. Germline CDR1 ENHRY, CDR2 SYGVKD. The CDR3 loop is CAISGTDQPQHF. The CDR3 region has the DNA TGTGCCATCAGTGGGACAGATCAGCCCCAGCATTTT.

This clonotype was detected only a few times. This chain links TRBV30 with TRBJ2-5; D ambiguous. CDR1 is GTSNPN, CDR2 SVGIG, per germline (reference sequence). The CDR3 sequence is 15 residues long. V was cut by 3 bases and J by 0 bases, with 14 bases left in between. For the CDR3, the DNA is TGTGCCTGGAGAATATTTCCCGCCAACCAAGAGACCCAGTACTTC. It yields the protein CAWRIFPANQETQYF.

This clonotype was detected many times. This rearrangement joins TRBV7-9 to TRBJ1-1; 9 bases line up with TRBD1. The CDR3 has 14 amino acids. V lost 5 bases to trimming and J lost 2 bases; unmatched junction nucleotides: 3. CDR1 and CDR2 from the germline V gene are SEHNR and FQNEAQ (reference sequence). The DNA of the CDR3 is TGTGCCAGCAGCAAGGGACAGGGAAACACTGAAGCTTTCTTT. It translates to CASSKGQGNTEAFF.

This clonotype was detected only a few times. The chain has TRBV5-6 and TRBJ1-4; no reliable D call. The CDR3 is made up of 14 amino acids. The germline V and J ends were trimmed by 2 bases and 7 bases, with 12 bases remaining between them. Germline values: CDR1 SGHDT, CDR2 YYEEEE. The CDR3 DNA sequence: TGTGCCAGCAGCTTTTTGACCGTCCGTGAAAAACTGTTTTTT. It codes for CASSFLTVREKLFF.

The sample holds many counts of this clonotype. The V and J genes are TRBV25-1 and TRBJ1-5; D gene unclear. Germline CDR1 and CDR2: MGHDK and SYGVNS. V was cut by 0 bases and J by 7 bases, with 10 bases left in between. The length of the CDR3 is 14 residues. CDR3 bases: TGTGCCAGCAGTGAATATAGATTAAACCAGCCCCAGCATTTT. Its translation: CASSEYRLNQPQHF.